Listed below are T cell receptor beta chains from one sample, sequenced in a study of Graves' ophthalmopathy and Graves' hyperthyroidism. MiXCR was run by TCRdb on the multiplex PCR reads, yielding one entry per CDR3 protein. Of hundreds of thousands of distinct CDR3 sequences in the sample, over 40% were seen once. Sequenced: peripheral blood. The receptors were sampled from an adult man with Graves' ophthalmopathy. The CDR3 runs from the conserved cysteine through the conserved F or W.

cdr3_aa,v_call,j_call
CASSYVDRQPQHF,TRBV6-6,TRBJ1-5
CSASGAITNYGYTF,TRBV20-1,TRBJ1-2
CASIGTANTGELFF,TRBV2,TRBJ2-2
CSVLQGSVTF,TRBV29-1,TRBJ1-2
CASSRGTSGQETQYF,TRBV3-1,TRBJ2-5
CASSLDREGTEAFF,TRBV5-1,TRBJ1-1
CASSQGIPVNNQPQHF,TRBV4-3,TRBJ1-5
CATSSLTGSEDEQYF,TRBV15,TRBJ2-7
CATLGDGETQYF,TRBV10-3,TRBJ2-5
CATRDRGFGYTF,TRBV24-1,TRBJ1-2
CSASEDMLSEKLFF,TRBV20-1,TRBJ1-4
CSRGTSGRATQYF,TRBV29-1,TRBJ2-5
CASSLVSDGYTF,TRBV5-1,TRBJ1-2
CATSDPGQGGETQYF,TRBV24-1,TRBJ2-5
CASSVVADPWGELFF,TRBV9,TRBJ2-2
CASSLSGYEQFF,TRBV27,TRBJ2-1
CASHPLGGAGYGYTF,TRBV19,TRBJ1-2
CASSVDRGGNYGYTF,TRBV9,TRBJ1-2
CASSFEGFEQYF,TRBV5-1,TRBJ2-7
CASGLVVHEQYF,TRBV12-5,TRBJ2-7
CASSDPGQGARGYTF,TRBV25-1,TRBJ1-2
CASSDGGGETQYF,TRBV12-3/TRBV12-4,TRBJ2-5
CASSQDRDLSGNTIYF,TRBV7-2,TRBJ1-3
CASSRAVSGYTF,TRBV7-9,TRBJ1-2
CSVARGGTYEHF,TRBV29-1,TRBJ1-5
CATSTTRAANEKLFF,TRBV15,TRBJ1-4